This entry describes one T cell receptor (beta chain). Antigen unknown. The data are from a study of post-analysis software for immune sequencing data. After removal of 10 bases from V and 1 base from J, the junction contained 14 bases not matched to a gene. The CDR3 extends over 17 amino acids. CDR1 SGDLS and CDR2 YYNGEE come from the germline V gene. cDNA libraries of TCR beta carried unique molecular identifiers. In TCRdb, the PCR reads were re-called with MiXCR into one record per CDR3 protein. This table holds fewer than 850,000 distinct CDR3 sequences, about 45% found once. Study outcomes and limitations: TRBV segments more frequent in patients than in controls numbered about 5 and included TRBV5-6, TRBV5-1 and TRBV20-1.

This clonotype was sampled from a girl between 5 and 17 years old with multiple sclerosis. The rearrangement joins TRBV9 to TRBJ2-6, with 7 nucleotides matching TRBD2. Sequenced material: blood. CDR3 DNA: TGTGCCGGCACCTTAAGGGAGGGAGGGTCTGGGGCCAACGTCCTGACTTTC. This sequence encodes CAGTLREGGSGANVLTF.